Listed here are 11 T cell receptor beta chains from one sample, sequenced in a study of blood T cell repertoires in COVID-19. Libraries were prepared by immunoSEQ multiplex PCR; TCRdb keeps only in-frame clonotypes and omits some of them. The repertoire holds approximately 74,000 clones, with around nine tenths as singletons. Sequenced: peripheral blood. These receptors originate from a woman at least 80 years old with active or convalescent COVID-19.

V is TRBV19 and J is TRBJ1-6; 11 positions match TRBD1. Germline CDR1 is LNHDA and CDR2 is SQIVND (reference sequence). The CDR3 contains 14 residues. V dropped 6 bases and J dropped 10; count of bases not matched to a gene: 5. CDR3 DNA: TGTGCCAGTAGGGGGACAGGGGGTTACTCACCCCTCCACTTT. This codes for CASRGTGGYSPLHF.

This chain links TRBV9 with TRBJ1-1, with D uncertain. The CDR3 covers 14 residues. Germline-derived CDR1 and CDR2 are SGDLS and YYNGEE. Trimming pared 4 bases from V and 3 bases from J, leaving 13 bases between. The CDR3 nucleotides read TGTGCCAGCAGCATTCGGGGAGAATACACTGAAGCTTTCTTT. Translating gives CASSIRGEYTEAFF.

This clone was found a few times. The CDR3 sequence is CASSPRQVVSTKNTEAFF. The DNA for the CDR3 is TGTGCCAGCAGCCCTAGACAGGTCGTCTCCACTAAGAACACTGAAGCTTTCTTT. This sequence joins TRBV14 and TRBJ1-1; the D gene is possibly TRBD1 (6 bases). Trimming pared 4 bases from V and 1 base from J, leaving 22 bases between. CDR1 is SGHDN, CDR2 FVKESK, per germline. The CDR3 has 18 amino acids.

V is TRBV5-1 and J is TRBJ2-7, with 13 bases fitting TRBD2. Germline values: CDR1 SGHRS, CDR2 YFSETQ. The CDR3 is 17 residues long. Germline trimming cut 3 bases from V and 1 base from J; bases unmatched to any gene: 7. In nucleotides, the CDR3 is TGCGCCAGCAGCTGGGGGCCGACTAGCGGGGGGTCCTACGAGCAGTACTTC. Protein: CASSWGPTSGGSYEQYF.

This rearrangement joins TRBV27 to TRBJ1-4, with 11 bases matching TRBD1. J was trimmed by 11 bases and V by 2 bases; bases with no gene match: 7. The CDR3 is 15 residues long. CDR1 MNHEY and CDR2 SMNVEV come from the germline V gene (reference sequence). The CDR3 nucleotides read TGTGCCAGCAGTTTACCGGGACAGGGGGTGAGGAAACTGTTTTTT. This codes for CASSLPGQGVRKLFF.

The chain joins TRBV25-1 to TRBJ2-7; D uncertain. Germline V lookup: CDR1 MGHDK, CDR2 SYGVNS. The ends were cut back, 1 base at V and 3 bases at J, with 10 bases in the middle. The CDR3 extends over 14 amino acids. As DNA, the CDR3 is TGTGCCAGCAGTGAATTAGGCGGCTACTACGAGCAGTACTTC. Amino acids: CASSELGGYYEQYF.

The rearrangement links TRBV7-9 to TRBJ1-4; D gene ambiguous. Trimming left V 5 bases short and J 3 bases short, with 7 bases between. Germline lookup yields CDR1 SEHNR and CDR2 FQNEAQ (reference sequence). The CDR3 extends over 13 amino acids. The CDR3, as DNA: TGTGCCAGCAGCGTCGGGGCTAATGAAAAACTGTTTTTT. This gives the protein CASSVGANEKLFF.

The chain joins TRBV18 to TRBJ2-3; TRBD2 agrees at 11 bases. Germline lookup yields CDR1 KGHSH and CDR2 LQKENI. The CDR3 length is 16 residues. The ends lost 3 bases at V and 6 bases at J; junction bases unmatched: 8. This chain's CDR3 is CASSPPSSGRGDTQYF. CDR3 nucleotide sequence: TGTGCCAGCTCACCCCCAAGTAGCGGGAGGGGTGATACGCAGTATTTT. Full variable domain (outside the CDR3, taken from reference TRBV18 and TRBJ2-3): NAGVMQNPRHLVRRRGQEARLRCSPMKGHSHVYWYRQLPEEGLKFMVYLQKENIIDESGMPKERFSAEFPKEGPSILRIQQVVRGDSAAYFCASSPPSSGRGDTQYFGPGTRLTVL.

The rearrangement links TRBV13 to TRBJ2-1; 11 bases map to TRBD2. There are 14 residues in the CDR3. Germline CDR1 PRHDT, CDR2 FYEKMQ (reference sequence). Germline trimming cut 5 bases from V and 9 bases from J; bases unmatched to any gene: 6. The CDR3 loop reads CASSLSGRVTEQFF. Written as DNA, the CDR3 is TGTGCCAGCAGCCTTAGCGGGAGGGTAACTGAGCAGTTCTTC.

The chain is built from TRBV5-1 and TRBJ1-1, with D tentatively TRBD1 (5 bases). V was pared by 4 bases and J by 7 bases, with 20 bases between. This CDR3 has 15 residues. Germline V CDR1 and CDR2: SGHRS, YFSETQ. CDR3 DNA sequence: TGCGCCAGCAGCGTAGACTCCCCGGGGGTCATTGAAGCTTTCTTT. Its translation is CASSVDSPGVIEAFF.

The J gene is TRBJ1-5, the V gene TRBV6-2 or TRBV6-3, with TRBD1 as a possible D gene (6 bases). The CDR3 sequence is 18 residues long. Trimming took off 0 bases at V and 3 bases at J, with 18 bases between the two ends. CDR1 MNHEY and CDR2 SVGEGT come from the germline V gene. The CDR3 here is CASSYSRGGARDNQPQHF. CDR3 nucleotides: TGTGCCAGCAGTTACTCCAGGGGTGGGGCGAGAGACAATCAGCCCCAGCATTTT.